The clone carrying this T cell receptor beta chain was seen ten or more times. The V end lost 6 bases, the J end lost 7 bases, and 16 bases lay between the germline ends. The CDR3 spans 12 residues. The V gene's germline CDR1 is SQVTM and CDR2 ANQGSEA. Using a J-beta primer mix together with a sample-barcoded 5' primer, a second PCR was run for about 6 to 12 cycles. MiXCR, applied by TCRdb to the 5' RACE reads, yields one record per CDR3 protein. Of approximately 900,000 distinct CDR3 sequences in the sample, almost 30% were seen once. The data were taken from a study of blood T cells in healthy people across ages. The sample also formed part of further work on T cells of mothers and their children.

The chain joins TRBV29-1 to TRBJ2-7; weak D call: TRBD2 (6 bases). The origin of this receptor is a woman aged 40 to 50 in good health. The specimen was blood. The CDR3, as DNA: TGCAGCGTGCGGGACCCGCCTCATGAGCAGTACTTC. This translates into CSVRDPPHEQYF.